This TCR beta chain was captured in a study of T cell responses to AZD1222 COVID-19 vaccine. Points from the study as a whole: Donors were largely white British and mainly female; clonal diversity was possibly underestimated. Seropositivity was recorded at baseline in only 6 or 7 AZD1222 recipients. Reportedly, nearly half of unique spike TCRs recognized epitopes outside B.1.351/B.1.1.7 mutations.

The CDR3 loop spans 16 amino acids. V was trimmed by 3 bases and J by 5 bases, leaving 16 bases between them. Germline CDR1 and CDR2: MGHRA and YSYEKL. Profiled with immunoSEQ multiplex PCR; TCRdb holds only in-frame clones, not every one. The table shows some 170,000 clones, with under 95% occurring only once. As for this clone: What it binds is unknown.

This receptor was taken from an adult who received the AZD1222 COVID-19 vaccine. Sequenced here: peripheral blood, sampled 28 days after the second AZD1222 dose. This chain links TRBV4-1 with TRBJ1-4; D unresolved. The CDR3 DNA is TGCGCCAGCAGCCATCACCTGGCGCGGTCGAATGAAAAACTGTTTTTT. Protein product: CASSHHLARSNEKLFF.